This TCR beta chain comes out of a study of T-cell reconstitution after alpha-beta-depleted transplantation in children. Unique molecular identifiers featured in how the TCRbeta library was prepared. One entry per CDR3 protein, called by TCRdb with MiXCR from the PCR reads. The sample includes around 960,000 distinct CDR3 sequences, about 26% seen only once; the top ten take under 30%. About this clonotype: No antigen is known for it.

Whole-study results and caveats: Hyperexpanded clones declined; after one year, newly produced T cells mostly supplied diversity. Certain patients had high TCRbeta diversity at day 60, and it came from recipient T cells and thymic progenitors that survived. Alpha-beta T cells present about two months after transplant were reported to originate from several hundred expanded graft clones.

The CDR3 length is 15 residues. The germline gives CDR1 LGHNA, CDR2 YSLEER. Trimming cost V 8 bases and J 0 bases, with 13 bases left between them. This clonotype was sampled from a boy in the first two years of life who had a stem cell transplant for SCID, so the T cells may come from the graft donor. J is TRBJ2-2 and V is TRBV4-3; D may match TRBD1 or TRBD2 (5 bases each). The sample in question was PBMCs, mostly from graft donor cells, obtained 360 days after TCRalphabeta/CD19-depleted stem cell transplant. The CDR3 bases are TGCGCCAGCGGACATGGGGGAACGAACACCGGGGAGCTGTTTTTT. Translation: CASGHGGTNTGELFF.